The sequence of this TCR beta chain was determined in a study of cytomegalovirus exposure and HLA in healthy donors. 13 Jbeta primers and 60 Vbeta primers were used for the PCR. Produced via immunoSEQ multiplex PCR; TCRdb's table is partial and in-frame only. Found here are some 130,000 clones; the top ten clones hold 1.5% to 2%. V lost 4 bases, J lost 5 bases, and 29 bases lay in between. Germline V lookup: CDR1 SGDLS, CDR2 YYNGEE. This CDR3 is built from 19 residues. Of note for this clone: What it binds is unknown.

General study findings and limits: The classifier reportedly diagnosed cytomegalovirus status with high sensitivity and specificity. An analysis was carried out at a later point. It showed that HLA-associated TCR beta chains were more clonally expanded than equally common non-associated chains. By a later analysis, the bulk of CMV-associated TCR beta chains appeared HLA-restricted.

The J gene is TRBJ2-3, the V gene TRBV9; possibly TRBD1 for D (9 bases). This TCR was recovered from a woman in her thirties or forties in good health and CMV-seropositive. The sample consisted of PBMCs. CDR3 coding DNA: TGTGCCAGCAGCTCCCGGGACAGGGTGGCGGGAGGAGGGGGAGATACGCAGTATTTT. It translates to CASSSRDRVAGGGGDTQYF.